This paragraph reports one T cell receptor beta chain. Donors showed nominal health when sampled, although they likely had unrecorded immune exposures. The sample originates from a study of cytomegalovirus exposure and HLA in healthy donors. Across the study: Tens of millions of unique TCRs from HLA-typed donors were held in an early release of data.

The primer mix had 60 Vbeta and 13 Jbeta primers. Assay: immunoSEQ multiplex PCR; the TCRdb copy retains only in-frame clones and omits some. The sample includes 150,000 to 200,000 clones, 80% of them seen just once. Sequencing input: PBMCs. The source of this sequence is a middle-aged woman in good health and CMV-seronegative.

The chain's CDR3 is CATSREKGPGELFF. The DNA of the CDR3 is TGTGCCACCAGCAGAGAAAAGGGGCCCGGGGAGCTGTTTTTT. The chain links TRBV15 to TRBJ2-2, with a weak D call TRBD1 (5 bases). Germline V gene lookup returns CDR1 LNHNV and CDR2 YYDKDF (reference sequence). Trimming pared 0 bases from V and 6 bases from J, leaving 8 bases between. CDR3 size: 14 residues.